The present entry profiles one TCR beta chain with its context. V lost 3 bases and J lost 4, with 12 bases in between. The length of the CDR3 is 14 residues. TCRdb re-called the 5' RACE reads with MiXCR, one entry per CDR3 protein. The repertoire holds 250,000 or so distinct CDR3 sequences, with roughly 25% as singletons. These data originate in a study of CD8 T cells in ankylosing spondylitis. The sequence was collected from a male donor with ankylosing spondylitis or in good health (not recorded which). The source material was blood, either unsorted or a sorted T cell fraction (not recorded which). The gene calls are TRBV12-3 or TRBV12-4 and TRBJ1-1; no reliable D call. CDR3 DNA: TGTGCCAGCAGTTTTCGGCGTGCGATCACTGAAGCTTTCTTT. This translates into CASSFRRAITEAFF.